This TCR beta chain was captured by sequencing in a study of neoadjuvant anti-PD-1 for oral cavity cancer (dated by TCRdb to about 2021). Background for the entire study: Patients mostly received three to four biweekly doses of nivolumab at 3 mg/kg before curative-intent surgical resection. For patients who did not progress, a fourth nivolumab dose was given around day 43, followed by definitive surgical resection on days 50-56. Under RECIST 1.1, patients with complete response, partial response or stable disease were classed as responders, and patients with progression were classed as non-responders. There were 12 patients in the parent correlative cohort, and the response rate was less than 40%.

Points on this clone: Which antigen it targets is not known. No per-base quality is available; no much larger clone lies one base away.

Broad study findings and their caveats: The TCR analyses had only three patients in each response group, and the authors called for validation in larger cohorts. Higher pretreatment blood Treg/Th17 ratios correlated with higher pretreatment blood TCRbeta clonality and lower post-treatment tumor TCRbeta clonality. Within PBMCs, T cell clonality (Gini index) was significantly higher in non-responders than responders after neoadjuvant nivolumab.

The CDR3 spans 12 residues, from the cysteine through the phenylalanine. This entry keeps only the CDR3 DNA: 36 bases, framed from base 1. The germline V gene sets CDR1 to MNHEY and CDR2 to SVGAGI. The junction shows trimming of 7 bases on V and 0 bases on J, plus 6 bases between the germline ends. PBMC libraries used mostly around 0.5 ug of input genomic DNA for deep sequencing, with six replicates per sample. The immunoSEQ hsTCRbeta kit was used to prepare TCRbeta libraries according to the manufacturer's instructions. The finished libraries were brought together in one pool at 3 nM, which was then read using an Illumina NovaSeq 6000 S4 flow cell. The authors' pipeline ran thus. The immunoSEQ Analyzer was used for raw data preprocessing and quality control. The analysis was limited to productive rearrangements, and each clonotype was defined by a unique CDR3 amino acid sequence. Repertoire clonality was estimated as the Gini-Simpson index, computed with the R package tcR. Student's t test was used to compare Gini indices, while Pearson correlation assessed associations with tumor size change. TCRdb holds this immuneACCESS table with in-frame rearrangements only. Some clones are missing; in checked studies, unresolved V genes explain under half, and the rest has no known cause. Clone size and V and J calls were adopted from that table, with D and trimming inferred from the DNA. Across this sample there are more than 50,000 clones, with approximately 79% seen only once. Clones ranked in the top ten supply about 2.5% of the sample.

What this sample's time point label stands for: before neoadjuvant nivolumab. The patients had newly diagnosed stage II-IVA oral cavity squamous cell carcinoma and had not received any prior systemic or radiation treatment. The cohort was made up of patients with locally advanced, HPV-negative oral cavity squamous cell carcinoma. Peripheral blood mononuclear cells were analyzed directly and were not maintained or expanded in culture. The samples were drawn from a longitudinal correlative study tied to a single-arm phase II trial testing neoadjuvant nivolumab in oral cavity squamous cell carcinoma. Subject-matched pre- and post-treatment PBMCs and tumors from three responders and three non-responders underwent genomic DNA-based TCRbeta sequencing. Peripheral blood mononuclear cells were collected once before nivolumab treatment and again after treatment, at the time of surgery. Genomic DNA was isolated from PBMCs using the Maxwell RSC DNA from Cells kit.

Here the chain combines TRBV6-5 and TRBJ1-1; too little of a D gene remains to name it. The TCR originated in a person between 40 and 85 years old with oral cavity squamous cell carcinoma. The material sequenced was PBMCs, taken before nivolumab (anti-PD-1) treatment. At the DNA level, the sequence is TGTGCCAGCACGGGCATGAACACTGAAGCTTTCTTT. Its amino acids are CASTGMNTEAFF.